The 16 T cell receptor beta chains in this list originate from one sample, sequenced in a study of shared clonotypes between healthy human individuals. Profiled with immunoSEQ multiplex PCR; TCRdb holds only in-frame clones, not every one. The sample has 2 million to 3 million clones, under 95% seen once. The sample consisted of naive CD4+ T cells from PBMCs. The subset is: CD45RA+ positively selected. Receptors originate from a man aged 18-30 years in good health. Some clones in this sample may be carry-over from other donors' samples.

This clone showed up just once. The V gene is TRBV4-3, the J gene TRBJ2-5, with 9 bases identical to TRBD1. The end of the DNA aligns better with TRBJ2-7, so the J call may be wrong. The CDR3 runs 17 residues. From germline, CDR1 is LGHNA and CDR2 YSLEER. DNA for the CDR3: TGCGCCAGCAGCCAAGATTGGGGGACAGGGAGCTCCTACGAGCAGTACTTC. Protein product: CASSQDWGTGSSYEQYF.

The chain carries TRBV28 and TRBJ1-5, with 9 positions matching TRBD1. CDR1 is MDHEN and CDR2 is SYDVKM in the germline V gene. V lost 5 bases and J lost 3; bases outside the gene matches: 8. The length of the CDR3 is 16 residues. The CDR3 here is CASSQTGGPLNQPQHF. CDR3 in DNA: TGTGCCAGCAGTCAGACAGGGGGTCCGCTCAATCAGCCCCAGCATTTT. Drawing the rest from reference TRBV28 and TRBJ1-5, the complete variable domain is DVKVTQSSRYLVKRTGEKVFLECVQDMDHENMFWYRQDPGLGLRLIYFSYDVKMKEKGDIPEGYSVSREKKERFSLILESASTNQTSMYLCASSQTGGPLNQPQHFGDGTRLSIL.

V gene TRBV28 combines with J gene TRBJ2-3; possible D gene TRBD1, 6 bases. This CDR3 has 16 residues. Trimming stripped 5 bases from V and 0 bases from J, with 15 bases between. Germline-derived CDR1 and CDR2 are MDHEN and SYDVKM. CDR3 bases: TGTGCCAGCAGTCGGGCCGGGACACTGAGCACAGATACGCAGTATTTT. Translated, it gives CASSRAGTLSTDTQYF.

The chain carries TRBV7-2 and TRBJ2-1, with D perhaps TRBD2 (6 bases). The CDR3 covers 17 residues. The ends were cut back, 1 base at V and 4 bases at J, with 17 bases in the middle. Germline assignment: CDR1 SGHTA and CDR2 FQGNSA. DNA for the CDR3: TGTGCCAGCAGCTTAGAGGGTTGGCGGGAACGGTACAATGAGCAGTTCTTC. It is translated as CASSLEGWRERYNEQFF.

This chain joins TRBV6-4 and TRBJ2-3; D not resolved. This CDR3 has 13 residues. The V gene's germline CDR1 is MRHNA and CDR2 SNTAGT. Trimming stripped 6 bases from V and 0 bases from J, with 7 bases between. The CDR3 loop reads CASSLESTDTQYF. CDR3 bases: TGTGCCAGCAGCTTGGAGAGCACAGATACGCAGTATTTT.

This clone was observed once. Other DNA sequences in the same sample also yield this CDR3. The rearrangement uses TRBV18 and TRBJ2-7; 10 positions agree with TRBD1. The CDR3 is 14 residues long. In germline, CDR1 is KGHSH, CDR2 LQKENI. Trimming cost V 3 bases and J 4 bases; bases outside gene matches: 3. CDR3 DNA: TGTGCCAGCTCACCCCGGGACAGGGGTTACGAGCAGTACTTC. The encoded protein is CASSPRDRGYEQYF.

The V gene is TRBV28, the J gene TRBJ2-7, with D uncertain. Per germline, CDR1 MDHEN and CDR2 SYDVKM. With 9 bases removed from V and 6 bases from J, the gap between germline ends came to 18 bases. This CDR3 is built from 13 residues. The CDR3 spells CASQIPATLEQYF. Written as DNA, the CDR3 is TGTGCCAGTCAAATTCCGGCTACTCTCGAGCAGTACTTC.

This sequence joins TRBV6-5 and TRBJ2-7; 9 positions match TRBD1. J was trimmed by 2 bases and V by 10 bases; bases with no gene match: 12. Germline CDR1 MNHEY, CDR2 SVGAGI. The CDR3 totals 15 residues. CDR3 nucleotide sequence: TGTGCCACTCAAACAAAGAGGACAGGGGCCTACGAGCAGTACTTC. Residues: CATQTKRTGAYEQYF.

Regarding this clone: Other DNA sequences in this sample translate to the same CDR3. The CDR3 bases are TGTGCCAGCAGCTTAGTGCTAGCGGGAGGGTACGAGCAGTACTTC. Translation gives CASSLVLAGGYEQYF. The chain recombines TRBV11-2 with TRBJ2-7, with 12 positions matching TRBD2. This CDR3 is built from 15 residues. V gave up 1 base and J gave up 4 bases; unmatched junction bases: 2. Per germline, CDR1 SGHAT and CDR2 FQNNGV.

The V gene is TRBV7-9, the J gene TRBJ2-1; TRBD2 agrees at 7 bases. Germline V gives CDR1 SEHNR, CDR2 FQNEAQ (reference sequence). V shed 5 bases and J 0 bases; nucleotides not matched to a gene: 10. CDR3 length: 17 residues. The CDR3: CASSLGRGGSSYNEQFF. DNA for the CDR3: TGTGCCAGCAGCCTGGGGCGAGGCGGGAGCTCCTACAATGAGCAGTTCTTC.

V usage is TRBV7-8 and J usage is TRBJ2-5; 10 bases agree with TRBD2. Germline V gene lookup returns CDR1 SGHVS and CDR2 FQNEAQ. The ends lost 3 bases at V and 5 bases at J; junction bases unmatched: 9. The CDR3 totals 16 residues. CDR3 bases: TGTGCCAGCAGCTTCACAAGCGGGAGGGCCGGGGAGACCCAGTACTTC. Its protein is CASSFTSGRAGETQYF.

The chain links TRBV19 to TRBJ1-2, with D perhaps TRBD1 (5 bases). The CDR3 spans 15 residues. The ends were cut back, 7 bases at V and 5 bases at J, with 20 bases in the middle. The germline V gene has CDR1 LNHDA and CDR2 SQIVND (reference sequence). The CDR3 spells CASTLLPRDSYGYTF. In DNA form, the CDR3 reads TGTGCCAGTACCTTACTTCCCCGGGACTCGTATGGCTACACCTTC.

The chain links TRBV5-1 to TRBJ1-1; TRBD1 agrees at 7 bases. V trimming: 8 bases; J trimming: 7 bases; junction bases outside the gene matches: 8. The CDR3 contains 12 residues. Germline lookup yields CDR1 SGHRS and CDR2 YFSETQ. The CDR3 protein is CASGGQHGEAFF. Here the CDR3 DNA reads TGCGCCAGTGGGGGACAGCATGGTGAAGCTTTCTTT.

This clone has a single count. This rearrangement joins TRBV7-6 to TRBJ2-6; TRBD2 might be the D (6 bases). Trimming took off 4 bases at V and 0 bases at J, with 13 bases between the two ends. The CDR3 covers 17 residues. CDR1 and CDR2 from the germline V gene are SGHVS and FNYEAQ. Here the CDR3 reads CASSSRAGGSGANVLTF. In nucleotides, the CDR3 is TGTGCCAGCAGCTCCAGGGCCGGGGGCTCTGGGGCCAACGTCCTGACTTTC.

This clone turned up a few times. J is TRBJ1-5 and V is TRBV19, with D possibly being TRBD1 (6 bases). In germline, CDR1 is LNHDA, CDR2 SQIVND (reference sequence). The CDR3 has 14 amino acids. The V gene lost 3 bases and the J gene lost 7 bases, with 13 bases spanning the gap. The CDR3 region has the DNA TGTGCCAGTAGTATTTGGGGGCTTCGGCAGCCCCAGCATTTT. The encoded protein is CASSIWGLRQPQHF.

The chain is built from TRBV28 and TRBJ1-4; no clear D gene. Trimming shortened V by 3 bases and J by 3 bases, and 8 bases separated the two germline ends. This CDR3 comprises 14 residues. Germline CDR1 and CDR2: MDHEN and SYDVKM. The CDR3 bases are TGTGCCAGCAGTTTGTTGTGGCCTAATGAAAAACTGTTTTTT. This translates into CASSLLWPNEKLFF.